This is a list of T cell receptor beta chains from one sample in a study of regulatory T cells in long-lasting Graves disease. In TCRdb, the multiplex PCR reads were re-called with MiXCR into one record per CDR3 protein. The sample shows 300,000 to 400,000 distinct CDR3 sequences, roughly a sixth of them seen only once. The data were also submitted as part of a second study, on T cells in Graves' hyperthyroidism and ophthalmopathy.

Sample: peripheral blood mononuclear cells (PBMCs), taken at new diagnosis, from a patient treated with antithyroid drugs. The receptors derive from a man aged 40-50 years with Graves disease. CDR3s include the opening cysteine and the closing phenylalanine or tryptophan. The order of the fields is CDR3 length, clone size, D gene, V gene, J gene, CDR3 protein, CDR3 DNA. D genes are given only for firm matches. Clone size is not always given. Where it is, it says once, few, many or a class for expanded clones.

len: 13; abundance: few; d_gene: -; v_gene: TRBV29-1; j_gene: TRBJ2-7; CDR3aa: CSVRPRGIAEQYF; CDR3nt: TGCAGCGTACGCCCACGGGGAATAGCCGAGCAGTACTTC
len: 14; abundance: many; d_gene: -; v_gene: TRBV7-3; j_gene: TRBJ2-7; CDR3aa: CASSFLGRGDKQYF; CDR3nt: TGTGCCAGCAGCTTCTTGGGACGGGGGGACAAGCAGTACTTC
len: 16; abundance: -; d_gene: -; v_gene: TRBV18; j_gene: TRBJ1-3; CDR3aa: CVSSPLAGSSGNTIYF; CDR3nt: TGTGTCAGCTCACCACTCGCCGGAAGCTCTGGAAACACCATATACTTT
len: 17; abundance: many; d_gene: TRBD1; v_gene: TRBV24-1; j_gene: TRBJ2-5; CDR3aa: CATSDWTGKGAQETQYF; CDR3nt: TGTGCCACCAGTGATTGGACAGGGAAGGGGGCCCAAGAGACCCAGTACTTC
len: 12; abundance: many; d_gene: -; v_gene: TRBV20-1; j_gene: TRBJ1-1; CDR3aa: CSARLTEREAFF; CDR3nt: TGCAGTGCTAGACTGACAGAGCGTGAAGCTTTCTTT
len: 16; abundance: -; d_gene: TRBD2; v_gene: TRBV9; j_gene: TRBJ2-1; CDR3aa: CASSVSLAGVTGEQFF; CDR3nt: TGTGCCAGCAGCGTATCCCTAGCGGGGGTTACGGGTGAGCAGTTCTTC
len: 14; abundance: many; d_gene: -; v_gene: TRBV28; j_gene: TRBJ1-1; CDR3aa: CASSLFDGTTEAFF; CDR3nt: TGTGCCAGCAGTTTATTCGACGGCACCACTGAAGCTTTCTTT
len: 13; abundance: many; d_gene: TRBD1; v_gene: TRBV14; j_gene: TRBJ2-1; CDR3aa: CASSQDRQGGQFF; CDR3nt: TGTGCCAGCAGCCAAGACAGACAGGGTGGGCAGTTCTTC
len: 19; abundance: -; d_gene: TRBD2; v_gene: TRBV27; j_gene: TRBJ2-3; CDR3aa: CASSPGASGGAVIPDTQYF; CDR3nt: TGTGCCAGCAGTCCGGGGGCTAGCGGGGGGGCCGTAATTCCAGATACGCAGTATTTT
len: 15; abundance: many; d_gene: TRBD2; v_gene: TRBV27; j_gene: TRBJ2-5; CDR3aa: CASSLKRGGPQTQYF; CDR3nt: TGTGCCAGCAGTTTAAAGCGGGGAGGCCCGCAGACCCAGTACTTC
len: 12; abundance: many; d_gene: -; v_gene: TRBV12-3/TRBV12-4; j_gene: TRBJ1-4; CDR3aa: CASSLALAGLFF; CDR3nt: TGTGCCAGCAGTTTAGCGCTGGCCGGACTGTTTTTT